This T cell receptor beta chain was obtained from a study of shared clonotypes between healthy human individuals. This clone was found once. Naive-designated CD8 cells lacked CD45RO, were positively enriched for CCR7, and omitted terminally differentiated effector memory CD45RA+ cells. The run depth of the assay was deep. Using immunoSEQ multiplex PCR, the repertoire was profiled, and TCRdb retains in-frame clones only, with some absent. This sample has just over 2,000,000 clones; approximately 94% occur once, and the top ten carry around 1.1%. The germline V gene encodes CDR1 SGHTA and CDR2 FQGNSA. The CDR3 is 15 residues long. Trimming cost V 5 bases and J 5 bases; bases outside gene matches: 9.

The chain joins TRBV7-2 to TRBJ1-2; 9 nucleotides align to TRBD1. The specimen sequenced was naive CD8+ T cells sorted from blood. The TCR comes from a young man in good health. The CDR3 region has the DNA TGTGCCAGCAGCCAGGACAGGGGCGATGGGTATGGCTACACCTTC. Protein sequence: CASSQDRGDGYGYTF.